Reported below is one T cell receptor beta chain. Primers included in the PCR were 60 Vbeta and 13 Jbeta primers. Sequencing used immunoSEQ multiplex PCR; TCRdb keeps in-frame clones, though not all of them. Of about 200,000 clones in the sample, around four fifths were seen once. This sample stems from a study of cytomegalovirus exposure and HLA in healthy donors. With 1 base removed from V and 3 bases from J, the gap between germline ends came to 7 bases. Germline CDR1 reads KGHSH; CDR2 reads LQKENI. The CDR3 sequence is 14 residues long. Sample: PBMCs. The genes are TRBV18 and TRBJ1-3, with D uncertain. This TCR derives from a man aged 35-49 years in good health and CMV-seropositive. The CDR3 reads CASSPREGGNTIYF. For the CDR3, the DNA is TGTGCCAGCTCACCACGGGAGGGTGGAAACACCATATATTTT.